Below are 10 T cell receptor beta chains sequenced from a single sample in a study of long-term antiretroviral therapy in people with HIV. Sequencing used immunoSEQ v3.0 at survey level. TCRdb's table, derived via immunoSEQ multiplex PCR, lists solely in-frame clones and lacks some. This sample has roughly 25,000 clones, with roughly 80% found just once. The input for sequencing was unsorted PBMCs, taken 0.7 years before starting antiretroviral therapy. All receptors derive from a man younger than 40 with HIV.

This rearrangement joins TRBV7-2 to TRBJ2-7; TRBD2 aligns across 7 bases. This CDR3 comprises 17 residues. Per the germline V gene, CDR1 is SGHTA and CDR2 is FQGNSA. V dropped 1 base and J dropped 3; count of bases not matched to a gene: 12. In DNA form, the CDR3 reads TGTGCCAGCAGCTTAGTGGGGGGGACCACCCCGGTCTACGAGCAGTACTTC. Translating gives CASSLVGGTTPVYEQYF.

This chain joins TRBV10-3 and TRBJ2-1; D call uncertain. Trimming shortened V by 4 bases and J by 0 bases, and 22 bases separated the two germline ends. Germline CDR1 ENHRY, CDR2 SYGVKD. The CDR3 totals 19 residues. The CDR3: CAISVYRAPKPLSYNEQFF. CDR3 bases: TGTGCCATCAGTGTTTACCGGGCCCCAAAACCTCTCTCCTACAATGAGCAGTTCTTC.

The chain joins TRBV10-2 to TRBJ1-1; the D gene is possibly TRBD1 (5 bases). With 1 base removed from V and 1 base from J, the gap between germline ends came to 7 bases. CDR3 size: 14 residues. CDR1 and CDR2 from the germline V gene are WSHSY and SAAADI. The CDR3 DNA follows: TGCGCCAGCAGTGAGTTAGGGGCGAACACTGAAGCTTTCTTT. Translation gives CASSELGANTEAFF.

The gene calls are TRBV4-1 and TRBJ1-3; tentatively, D is TRBD1 (5 bases). CDR3 length: 14 residues. Trimming pared 3 bases from V and 4 bases from J, leaving 10 bases between. Looked up from germline, CDR1 is MGHRA and CDR2 is YSYEKL. As DNA, the CDR3 is TGCGCCAGCAGCCAGGGGACGGAAGGAAACACCATATATTTT. Its translation: CASSQGTEGNTIYF.

The rearrangement links TRBV19 to TRBJ2-1, with 9 nucleotides matching TRBD2. The V gene's germline CDR1 is LNHDA and CDR2 SQIVND (reference sequence). CDR3 length equals 15 residues. Losses at the gene ends were 3 bases for V and 8 bases for J; bases not matched to a gene: 8. The CDR3 nucleotides read TGTGCCAGTAGTATGGGGGGGACTAGCCTCTATGAGCAGTTCTTC. Protein product: CASSMGGTSLYEQFF.

Only one count was recorded for this clone. The rearrangement links TRBV5-8 to TRBJ2-1; D may be TRBD1 (6 bases). The germline gives CDR1 SGHTS, CDR2 YDEGEE. Trimming took 0 bases from V and 9 from J, leaving 13 bases between them. The CDR3 is 14 amino acids. CDR3 nucleotide sequence: TGTGCCAGCAGCTTGGGAGGGGCCAGGGGTGAGCAGTTCTTC. Translating gives CASSLGGARGEQFF. The full variable domain, in which reference TRBV5-8 and TRBJ2-1 provide the parts outside the CDR3, is EAGVTQSPTHLIKTRGQQATLRCSPISGHTSVYWYQQALGLGLQFLLWYDEGEERNRGNFPPRFSGRQFPNYSSELNVNALELEDSALYLCASSLGGARGEQFFGPGTRLTVL.

This chain uses TRBV30 with TRBJ1-4, with TRBD1 as a possible D gene (5 bases). Trimming pared 0 bases from V and 7 bases from J, leaving 12 bases between. This CDR3 has 14 amino acids. From germline, CDR1 is GTSNPN and CDR2 SVGIG (reference sequence). In nucleotides, the CDR3 is TGTGCCTGGAGTGTCTCCACCCAGGGTGAAAAACTGTTTTTT. It specifies CAWSVSTQGEKLFF.

DNA of the CDR3: TGTGCCAGCAGCCGTACCCTCAAGAACACTGAAGCTTTCTTT. Translating gives CASSRTLKNTEAFF. The chain joins TRBV13 to TRBJ1-1; D gene unclear. Germline CDR1 PRHDT, CDR2 FYEKMQ (reference sequence). This CDR3 contains 14 residues. The V gene lost 5 bases and the J gene lost 1 base, with 11 bases spanning the gap. Variable domain in full (rest from reference TRBV13 and TRBJ1-1): AAGVIQSPRHLIKEKRETATLKCYPIPRHDTVYWYQQGPGQDPQFLISFYEKMQSDKGSIPDRFSAQQFSDYHSELNMSSLELGDSALYFCASSRTLKNTEAFFGQGTRLTVV.

This sequence joins TRBV15 and TRBJ1-4, with 8 bases that match TRBD1. Looked up from germline, CDR1 is LNHNV and CDR2 is YYDKDF (reference sequence). The trim removed 0 bases at V and 7 bases at J, leaving 7 bases unmatched. The CDR3 runs 16 residues. Written as DNA, the CDR3 is TGTGCCACCAGCAGAGAAGACGGGACAGGTGGTGAAAAACTGTTTTTT. Protein sequence: CATSREDGTGGEKLFF.

The rearrangement joins TRBV19 to TRBJ2-1; D assignment may be TRBD1 or TRBD2 (5 bases each). The CDR3 length is 14 residues. Germline CDR1 is LNHDA and CDR2 is SQIVND (reference sequence). Trimming stripped 2 bases from V and 9 bases from J, with 14 bases between. The chain's CDR3 is CASSISFRDGEQFF. The CDR3 DNA sequence: TGTGCCAGTAGTATATCGTTCCGGGACGGTGAGCAGTTCTTC.